This T cell receptor beta chain was sequenced for a study of cytomegalovirus exposure and HLA in healthy donors. The PCR was carried out with 60 Vbeta primers and 13 Jbeta primers. The method was immunoSEQ multiplex PCR; TCRdb's version includes in-frame clones alone and lacks a portion of them. The sample has about 96,000 clones, around four fifths seen once; the top ten hold under 8%. The CDR3 has 15 amino acids. The germline gives CDR1 SGHTA, CDR2 FQGNSA. Germline trimming cut 6 bases from V and 6 bases from J; bases unmatched to any gene: 10. Sequenced material: PBMCs. The sequence came from a man aged 50 to 59 in good health and CMV-seropositive. The chain is built from TRBV7-2 and TRBJ1-5, with TRBD1 identical over 8 bases. The CDR3 protein is CASRASGGIFQPQHF. CDR3 sequence (DNA): TGTGCCAGCAGAGCATCAGGGGGCATATTTCAGCCCCAGCATTTT.